Shown below are 11 T cell receptor beta chains from a single sample sequenced in a study of beta chain features in type 1 diabetes. All of the isolated RNA was reverse transcribed, so expressed TCRB transcripts were sequenced. Generated by immunoSEQ multiplex PCR, the TCRdb table keeps only in-frame clones and is missing some. The table has 900,000 or so clones, 15% to 20% seen once. Specimen: naive CD4+ T cells from blood. These receptors were obtained from a woman younger than 30 in good health.

The rearrangement joins TRBV28 to TRBJ2-3; 9 bases are a match to TRBD2. Germline CDR1 MDHEN, CDR2 SYDVKM. The CDR3 has 17 amino acids. V lost 5 bases to trimming and J lost 2 bases; unmatched junction nucleotides: 11. DNA of the CDR3: TGTGCCAGCAGTCCTCATACAGGACTAGCGCACACAGATACGCAGTATTTT. Protein sequence: CASSPHTGLAHTDTQYF.

This clone was observed a handful of times. The J gene is TRBJ1-5, the V gene TRBV28; D ambiguous. Trimming took off 9 bases at V and 0 bases at J, with 12 bases between the two ends. The CDR3 spans 14 residues. Germline CDR1 MDHEN, CDR2 SYDVKM. The CDR3 protein is CASHSAYSNQPQHF. The CDR3 coding sequence is TGTGCCAGTCACAGCGCATATAGCAATCAGCCCCAGCATTTT.

The chain uses TRBV2 and TRBJ1-1, with unresolved D. Between the trimmed V and J ends, which lost 3 bases and 0 bases, there was a span of 8 bases. CDR1 and CDR2 from the germline V gene are SNHLY and FYNNEI. The CDR3 consists of 14 residues. The CDR3 here is CASSDLGLNTEAFF. In DNA, the CDR3 is TGTGCCAGCAGTGACCTGGGGTTGAACACTGAAGCTTTCTTT.

This clone was picked up a small number of times. V and J are TRBV28 and TRBJ1-2; D is possibly TRBD1 (6 bases). The V end lost 7 bases, the J end lost 3 bases, and 12 bases lay between the germline ends. There are 13 residues in the CDR3. Germline V gene lookup returns CDR1 MDHEN and CDR2 SYDVKM. Written as DNA, the CDR3 is TGTGCCAGCATCAACAGGGTTGACTATGGCTACACCTTC. As protein: CASINRVDYGYTF.

The chain couples TRBV18 to TRBJ2-5; 9 positions match TRBD1. CDR1 and CDR2 from the germline V gene are KGHSH and LQKENI. There are 15 residues in the CDR3. V lost 4 bases, J lost 4 bases, and 7 bases stayed unmatched. CDR3 nucleotide sequence: TGTGCCAGCTCACTCTCCGGACAGGGGAGAGAGACCCAGTACTTC. This encodes CASSLSGQGRETQYF.

The V gene is TRBV27, the J gene TRBJ2-3; TRBD2 matches at 14 bases. Per germline, CDR1 MNHEY and CDR2 SMNVEV (reference sequence). The CDR3 extends over 22 amino acids. With V trimmed by 5 bases and J by 3 bases, 22 bases remained unmatched. CDR3 residues: CASSHRQVPGLAGELGTDTQYF. CDR3 coding DNA: TGTGCCAGCAGTCATCGACAGGTTCCGGGACTAGCGGGAGAGTTGGGGACAGATACGCAGTATTTT.

The gene calls are TRBV15 and TRBJ2-1; unclear D gene. Trimming pared 0 bases from V and 0 bases from J, leaving 12 bases between. The V gene's germline CDR1 is LNHNV and CDR2 YYDKDF (reference sequence). This CDR3 contains 17 residues. Here the CDR3 reads CATSRDPEMSSYNEQFF. CDR3 sequence (DNA): TGTGCCACCAGCAGAGATCCCGAGATGAGCTCCTACAATGAGCAGTTCTTC.

V and J are TRBV7-6 and TRBJ2-2; 7 nucleotides agree with TRBD1. Per germline, CDR1 SGHVS and CDR2 FNYEAQ. The CDR3 consists of 16 residues. V shed 0 bases and J 3 bases; nucleotides not matched to a gene: 4. Here the CDR3 reads CASSLAGTAHTGELFF. CDR3 sequence (DNA): TGTGCCAGCAGCTTAGCGGGGACAGCCCACACCGGGGAGCTGTTTTTT.

The chain links TRBV28 to TRBJ1-1; no clear D gene. The V end lost 7 bases, the J end lost 4 bases, and 10 bases lay between the germline ends. The CDR3 is made up of 12 amino acids. Germline V CDR1 and CDR2: MDHEN, SYDVKM. The CDR3 DNA reads as TGTGCCAGCAAACAACGCGGCACTGAAGCTTTCTTT. Protein product: CASKQRGTEAFF.

The V gene is TRBV4-1, the J gene TRBJ2-5; the match to TRBD1 covers 7 bases. The CDR3 is 15 amino acids. The V gene end was trimmed by 4 bases and the J gene end by 0 bases; junction bases not matched to a gene: 5. Germline CDR1 is MGHRA and CDR2 is YSYEKL. CDR3 bases: TGCGCCAGCAGCCGAAAAGGACAGGACCAAGAGACCCAGTACTTC. It is translated as CASSRKGQDQETQYF.

This clone was seen only a few times. The chain employs TRBV19 and TRBJ2-5; 7 positions match TRBD2. Germline V gives CDR1 LNHDA, CDR2 SQIVND (reference sequence). Trimming at V came to 5 bases and at J to 5 bases, leaving 11 bases not matched to a gene. The length of the CDR3 is 15 residues. CDR3 protein: CASSLAGEPVETQYF. The CDR3 nucleotides are TGTGCCAGTAGTTTAGCGGGTGAGCCAGTGGAGACCCAGTACTTC. The entire variable domain, with the rest obtained from reference TRBV19 and TRBJ2-5, is as follows: DGGITQSPKYLFRKEGQNVTLSCEQNLNHDAMYWYRQDPGQGLRLIYYSQIVNDFQKGDIAEGYSVSREKKESFPLTVTSAQKNPTAFYLCASSLAGEPVETQYFGPGTRLLVL.